This T cell receptor (beta chain) was identified in a study of blood T cell repertoires in COVID-19 (dated by TCRdb to 2018 to 2021). Study-level background: Samples covering the acute and convalescent phases of COVID-19 were provided by collaborators in the United States, Italy and Spain. The material from the prospective study consisted of cDNA or gDNA derived from T cells, B-cell-depleted T cells, or PBMCs. Subjects who had been exposed to COVID-19, were actively infected with it, or had recovered from it provided the deeply sampled blood TCRbeta repertoires that made up the dataset. The repertoires were made available in a free public database intended to serve as a resource for research on the immune response to SARS-CoV-2. The samples were drawn from the first 160 participants of the ongoing ImmuneRACE study and from some 1,300 subjects provided by 6 global collaborators. The sample metadata nearly always contained a de-identified subject ID, COVID-19 status, age in years and sex. Where HLA class I and class II types were available, the types were taken from metadata supplied by the sample provider, not from assay-based typing. The study at large found these results: The amount of clinical and demographic metadata varied by source and participant and was provided uncurated.

Whole blood was collected in K2EDTA tubes by collaborating institutions according to the institutions' own protocols. For TCRbeta analysis, collaborators shipped samples as frozen whole blood, isolated PBMCs, or DNA extracted from either of those sample types. The immunoSEQ Assay, a bias-controlled multiplex PCR, was used to amplify TCRbeta CDR3 regions from genomic DNA. For the original study's pipeline: The number of nucleated cells in each sample was estimated by amplification of reference gene primers within the assay. To quantify the absolute abundance of each unique TCRbeta CDR3 rearrangement, sequence reads were collapsed and filtered. For each sample, productive Simpson clonality was calculated as the square root of Simpson's diversity index across productive rearrangements. TCRdb obtained this table from immuneACCESS and retained in-frame rearrangements with V and J assigned. These tables miss some clones; where compared with another copy, unresolved V genes account for less than half of the shortfall, and the remainder is unexplained. V and J calls and clone size are as listed in that table; D and trimming were resolved from the DNA. Across this sample there are some 80,000 clones, with around 87% seen only once. The ten most abundant clones make up roughly 8% of the sample.

In the germline V gene, CDR1 corresponds to SGHTA and CDR2 to FQGNSA. The CDR3 sequence holds 16 residues, the cysteine and phenylalanine included. Only CDR3 DNA remains: 48 bases, in frame from the first base. After removal of 4 bases from V and 0 bases from J, the junction retains 4 bases not matched to a gene. To note about this clone: What antigen it recognizes has not been identified. The input lacks base qualities; no much larger clone sits a single base away.

This TCR came from a man older than 75 with active or convalescent COVID-19. Sequenced: peripheral blood. The V and J segments used are TRBV7-2 and TRBJ2-2; 8 bases in between match TRBD2. The DNA sequence reads TGTGCCAGCAGCTCCCGGGGGGGCACGAACACCGGGGAGCTGTTTTTT. Its product reads: CASSSRGGTNTGELFF.